This entry lists 14 T cell receptor beta chains sequenced from one sample in a study of shared clonotypes between healthy human individuals. Only CD45RO-negative cells positively selected for CCR7 counted as naive CD8 cells, so terminally differentiated effector memory CD45RA+ cells were excluded. The method was immunoSEQ multiplex PCR; TCRdb's version includes in-frame clones alone and lacks a portion of them. Here the sample spans hundreds of thousands of clones, about 95% being singletons. The specimen was naive CD8+ T cells sorted from blood. The origin of the receptors is a woman in her 30s in good health.

J is TRBJ2-7 and V is TRBV4-2; D is uncertain. Germline V gene data show CDR1 as LGHNA and CDR2 as YNFKEQ. The CDR3 covers 17 residues. Trimming left V 0 bases short and J 3 bases short, with 18 bases between. The CDR3 reads CASSQDPYPGENYEQYF. As DNA, the CDR3 is TGTGCCAGCAGCCAAGATCCTTATCCCGGCGAGAACTACGAGCAGTACTTC.

The V gene is TRBV7-2, the J gene TRBJ2-1, with TRBD2 identical over 8 bases. The CDR3 contains 17 residues. Germline V CDR1 and CDR2: SGHTA, FQGNSA. V lost 2 bases and J lost 3; bases outside the gene matches: 9. In nucleotides, the CDR3 is TGTGCCAGCAGCTTACGGGGGGTAGCGGGACTCTACAATGAGCAGTTCTTC. This encodes CASSLRGVAGLYNEQFF.

In this sample, this clone turned up once. CDR3 DNA: TGCGCCAGCAGCCAAGGGGTCGTGGATGGGGACTATGGCTACACCTTC. Its translation: CASSQGVVDGDYGYTF. The chain employs TRBV4-1 and TRBJ1-2, with D hard to call. Trimming took 1 base from V and 3 from J, leaving 15 bases between them. The germline gives CDR1 MGHRA, CDR2 YSYEKL. The length of the CDR3 is 16 residues.

The chain recombines TRBV5-6 with TRBJ2-7; TRBD1 is a possible D gene (6 bases). This CDR3 has 15 amino acids. Germline values: CDR1 SGHDT, CDR2 YYEEEE. V lost 1 base and J 3 bases, leaving 14 bases between the germline ends. The CDR3 region is CASSLFGQGLYEQYF. The CDR3 region has the DNA TGTGCCAGCAGCTTGTTCGGGCAGGGGCTCTACGAGCAGTACTTC.

V is TRBV13 and J is TRBJ1-1; D possibly corresponds to TRBD1 (6 bases). The CDR3 is made up of 12 amino acids. CDR1 is PRHDT, CDR2 FYEKMQ, per germline (reference sequence). The V and J ends lost 4 bases and 7 bases respectively, with 10 bases between them. The CDR3 DNA reads TGTGCCAGCAGCTCTGGACAGTTTGAAGCTTTCTTT. Its translation: CASSSGQFEAFF.

The V gene is TRBV5-3, the J gene TRBJ1-4; 9 nucleotides match TRBD1. TRBV5-3 is given ORF status, its function remaining uncertain. CDR3 length: 14 residues. V dropped 8 bases and J dropped 7; count of bases not matched to a gene: 9. For the CDR3, the DNA is TGTGCCAGCAGCACGGGACAGGGTGGTGAAAAACTGTTTTTT. It codes for CASSTGQGGEKLFF.

The CDR3 coding sequence is TGTGCCATCAGGTCCACTGGCTCAGGTCCCAGTCTTGCTGTCTATGGCTACACCTTC. Translated, it gives CAIRSTGSGPSLAVYGYTF. The J gene is TRBJ1-2, the V gene TRBV10-3; D not certain. The V gene's germline CDR1 is ENHRY and CDR2 SYGVKD. The CDR3 is 19 residues long. V shed 6 bases and J shed 4 bases, with 30 bases lying between them.

The rearrangement uses TRBV4-1 and TRBJ2-1, with a weak D call TRBD2 (5 bases). The CDR3 totals 18 residues. The ends were cut back, 1 base at V and 2 bases at J, with 18 bases in the middle. Germline V gene lookup returns CDR1 MGHRA and CDR2 YSYEKL. CDR3 sequence (DNA): TGCGCCAGCAGCCAAGGGAGGTTCGGAATAGCGCCCTACAATGAGCAGTTCTTC. Its protein is CASSQGRFGIAPYNEQFF.

The chain links TRBV5-4 to TRBJ1-1; no firm D call. V was pared by 0 bases and J by 1 base, with 16 bases between. The CDR3 is 17 residues long. The germline CDR1 and CDR2 sequences are SGHNT and YYREEE (reference sequence). The CDR3 spells CASSLAPLLSWNTEAFF. In nucleotides, the CDR3 is TGTGCCAGCAGCTTGGCCCCTCTCTTGTCGTGGAACACTGAAGCTTTCTTT.

This chain connects TRBV27 to TRBJ2-4, with D perhaps TRBD2 (6 bases). In germline, CDR1 is MNHEY, CDR2 SMNVEV (reference sequence). V dropped 9 bases and J dropped 8 bases, with 11 bases sitting between them. This CDR3 has 11 amino acids. This CDR3 reads CASRGMDIQYF. The DNA for the CDR3 is TGTGCCAGTCGGGGGATGGACATTCAGTACTTC.

This clone was counted a few times. At the DNA level, this CDR3 is encoded by other sequences in the same sample as well. The chain is built from TRBV10-2 and TRBJ2-7; D call uncertain. V was clipped by 3 bases and J by 1 base, with 1 base between them. Germline V gene lookup returns CDR1 WSHSY and CDR2 SAAADI. The CDR3 has 11 amino acids. The CDR3 protein is CASSDSYEQYF. The CDR3 DNA sequence: TGCGCCAGCAGTGATTCCTACGAGCAGTACTTC.

V usage is TRBV13 and J usage is TRBJ2-7; TRBD1 matches at 9 bases. CDR1 is PRHDT and CDR2 is FYEKMQ in the germline V gene (reference sequence). J gave up 6 bases and V 6 bases, and 6 bases lay outside the gene matches. The CDR3 is 13 amino acids. This CDR3 is CASSSGTGSEQYF. The CDR3 DNA reads as TGTGCCAGCAGTTCCGGGACAGGGTCCGAGCAGTACTTC.

The V call is TRBV16, the J call TRBJ1-2, with TRBD1 identical over 11 bases. Germline V CDR1 and CDR2: KGHSY, FQNENV. The CDR3 contains 16 residues. The V gene end was trimmed by 4 bases and the J gene end by 4 bases; junction bases not matched to a gene: 8. The DNA of the CDR3 is TGTGCCAGCAGCCGAGATACCGGGACAGGGGGCTATGGCTACACCTTC. It yields the protein CASSRDTGTGGYGYTF. Full variable domain (rest looked up from reference TRBV16 and TRBJ1-2): GEEVAQTPKHLVRGEGQKAKLYCAPIKGHSYVFWYQQVLKNEFKFLISFQNENVFDETGMPKERFSAKCLPNSPCSLEIQATKLEDSAVYFCASSRDTGTGGYGYTFGSGTRLTVV.

This chain links TRBV29-1 with TRBJ2-3; the D call may be TRBD1 or TRBD2 (5 bases each). This CDR3 is built from 15 residues. The V gene lost 2 bases and the J gene lost 3 bases, with 15 bases spanning the gap. Germline loops: CDR1 SQVTM, CDR2 ANQGSEA. CDR3 DNA sequence: TGCAGCGTTGAAAGGAGAGGGACGGGGACAGATACGCAGTATTTT. Its protein is CSVERRGTGTDTQYF.